The 21 T cell receptor beta chains below come from one sample, sequenced in a study of cytotoxic CD8 clonotypes in ibrutinib-treated CLL. Assay used: immunoSEQ multiplex PCR; TCRdb lists only in-frame clones, some missing. The data hold just over 35,000 clones, with 60% to 80% observed a single time. Sample: PBMCs, taken at disease progression, from a patient treated with ibrutinib. These receptors came from a human donor with chronic lymphocytic leukemia.

The chain has TRBV7-6 and TRBJ2-2; 8 nucleotides match TRBD1. This CDR3 is built from 15 residues. In germline, CDR1 is SGHVS, CDR2 FNYEAQ. J was trimmed by 8 bases and V by 2 bases; bases with no gene match: 7. In DNA form, the CDR3 reads TGTGCCAGCAGCTTAAAGCAGGGGGCTTCTGGGGAGCTGTTTTTT. Amino acid sequence: CASSLKQGASGELFF. Full variable domain (remainder filled in from reference TRBV7-6 and TRBJ2-2): GAGVSQSPRYKVTKRGQDVALRCDPISGHVSLYWYRQALGQGPEFLTYFNYEAQQDKSGLPNDRFSAERPEGSISTLTIQRTEQRDSAMYRCASSLKQGASGELFFGEGSRLTVL.

By its share, this clone is medium-sized. CDR3 bases: TGTGCCAGCAGCTTAGTGGGCTACGAGCAGTACTTC. It codes for CASSLVGYEQYF. The chain recombines TRBV7-8 with TRBJ2-7; no clear D gene. Trimming pared 1 base from V and 3 bases from J, leaving 4 bases between. CDR3 length: 12 residues. Germline loops: CDR1 SGHVS, CDR2 FQNEAQ.

The table lists this clone with a few counts. V is TRBV11-2 and J is TRBJ2-1; D gene ambiguous. The germline V gene encodes CDR1 SGHAT and CDR2 FQNNGV. V was pared by 1 base and J by 0 bases, with 10 bases between. The length of the CDR3 is 16 residues. The CDR3: CASSLGVLSSYNEQFF. CDR3 coding DNA: TGTGCCAGCAGCTTAGGTGTCTTGAGCTCCTACAATGAGCAGTTCTTC. Together with reference TRBV11-2 and TRBJ2-1, the CDR3 gives the full variable domain: EAGVAQSPRYKIIEKRQSVAFWCNPISGHATLYWYQQILGQGPKLLIQFQNNGVVDDSQLPKDRFSAERLKGVDSTLKIQPAKLEDSAVYLCASSLGVLSSYNEQFFGPGTRLTVL.

V and J are TRBV29-1 and TRBJ1-1; TRBD1 agrees at 9 bases. V lost 6 bases, J lost 1 base, and 6 bases stayed unmatched. In germline, CDR1 is SQVTM, CDR2 ANQGSEA. The CDR3 is 14 residues long. The CDR3 nucleotides are TGCAGCGTAGATCGGACAGGGGCGAACACTGAAGCTTTCTTT. Encoded protein: CSVDRTGANTEAFF.

This clone has only a few counts. V usage is TRBV2 and J usage is TRBJ1-2; 9 bases match TRBD1. V gave up 8 bases and J gave up 2 bases; unmatched junction bases: 9. This CDR3 is 15 amino acids long. Germline V CDR1 and CDR2: SNHLY, FYNNEI. Here the CDR3 DNA reads TGTGCCAGCCGGAGGGACAGGGATGGGAACTATGGCTACACCTTC. Translated: CASRRDRDGNYGYTF.

J is TRBJ2-7 and V is TRBV5-1, with 7 bases fitting TRBD1. Germline V gene lookup returns CDR1 SGHRS and CDR2 YFSETQ. The CDR3 totals 14 residues. Germline trimming cut 4 bases from V and 2 bases from J; bases unmatched to any gene: 6. CDR3: CASSQQGPPYEQYF. The CDR3, as DNA: TGCGCCAGCAGCCAACAGGGGCCTCCCTACGAGCAGTACTTC.

This chain connects TRBV15 to TRBJ2-5; 12 bases align to TRBD2. CDR1 LNHNV and CDR2 YYDKDF come from the germline V gene (reference sequence). Losses at the gene ends were 1 base for V and 1 base for J; bases not matched to a gene: 7. The CDR3 contains 18 residues. The CDR3 is CATSRGIPGLAGQETQYF. Written as DNA, the CDR3 is TGTGCCACCAGCAGAGGGATCCCGGGACTAGCGGGCCAAGAGACCCAGTACTTC.

The chain combines TRBV7-6 with TRBJ1-3; D call uncertain. Germline CDR1 reads SGHVS; CDR2 reads FNYEAQ. Trimming stripped 5 bases from V and 4 bases from J, with 15 bases between. This CDR3 comprises 15 residues. CDR3 DNA sequence: TGTGCCAGCAGCCGTTCCGGGGTATCGGGAAACACCATATATTTT. Its protein is CASSRSGVSGNTIYF.

The chain employs TRBV4-1 and TRBJ2-1, with D possibly TRBD1 on 5 matching bases. The V and J ends lost 3 bases and 0 bases respectively, with 12 bases between them. This CDR3 has 16 residues. The V gene's germline CDR1 is MGHRA and CDR2 YSYEKL. CDR3 amino acids: CASSQLDMISYNEQFF. CDR3 bases: TGCGCCAGCAGCCAGCTGGACATGATCTCCTACAATGAGCAGTTCTTC.

There are a few counts of this clone. The chain employs TRBV6-1 and TRBJ1-2; the match to TRBD1 covers 9 bases. This CDR3 is built from 13 residues. Germline lookup yields CDR1 MNHNS and CDR2 SASEGT. J was trimmed by 7 bases and V by 6 bases; bases with no gene match: 6. In DNA, the CDR3 is TGTGCCAGCAGAACCGGGACAGGGAGTGGCTACACCTTC. Translating gives CASRTGTGSGYTF.

The chain uses TRBV27 and TRBJ2-5; 9 bases are shared with TRBD2. In germline, CDR1 is MNHEY, CDR2 SMNVEV (reference sequence). V dropped 4 bases and J dropped 0; count of bases not matched to a gene: 12. The CDR3 has 18 residues. CDR3 bases: TGTGCCAGCAGTTCGGGCCCGGGTGCGGGGGGGAACCAAGAGACCCAGTACTTC. Translation: CASSSGPGAGGNQETQYF.

J is TRBJ2-7 and V is TRBV6-1; D tentatively fits TRBD1 or TRBD2 (5 bases each). CDR3 length equals 15 residues. With 5 bases removed from V and 1 base from J, the gap between germline ends came to 15 bases. From germline, CDR1 is MNHNS and CDR2 SASEGT. The CDR3 sequence is CASSIAGTDSYEQYF. CDR3 DNA: TGTGCCAGCAGTATCGCCGGGACCGATTCCTACGAGCAGTACTTC.

This clone came up a few times. The CDR3, as DNA: TGTGCCAGTAGTATCTACGGCCAGCAAGAGACCCAGTACTTC. Residues: CASSIYGQQETQYF. The rearrangement uses TRBV19 and TRBJ2-5; D uncertain. The CDR3 consists of 14 residues. The V end was cut by 3 bases, the J end by 2 bases, with 10 bases between. The germline gives CDR1 LNHDA, CDR2 SQIVND (reference sequence). Filled out from reference TRBV19 and TRBJ2-5, the complete variable domain reads DGGITQSPKYLFRKEGQNVTLSCEQNLNHDAMYWYRQDPGQGLRLIYYSQIVNDFQKGDIAEGYSVSREKKESFPLTVTSAQKNPTAFYLCASSIYGQQETQYFGPGTRLLVL.

The chain recombines TRBV19 with TRBJ2-2; 10 nucleotides match TRBD1. The germline CDR1 and CDR2 sequences are LNHDA and SQIVND (reference sequence). The CDR3 covers 17 residues. V gave up 6 bases and J gave up 0 bases; unmatched junction bases: 7. CDR3 protein: CASSPDRGFANTGELFF. DNA of the CDR3: TGTGCCAGTAGCCCGGACAGGGGGTTCGCGAACACCGGGGAGCTGTTTTTT.

The genes are TRBV7-9 and TRBJ2-7; weak D call: TRBD1 (5 bases). Trimming removed 4 bases from V and 3 bases from J, with 7 bases in between. CDR1 and CDR2 (germline): SEHNR, FQNEAQ (reference sequence). The CDR3 has 12 amino acids. CDR3 in amino acids: CASSYGHYEQYF. DNA for the CDR3: TGTGCCAGCAGCTACGGACACTACGAGCAGTACTTC.

This chain joins TRBV6-5 and TRBJ2-1; D possibly corresponds to TRBD2 (7 bases). Germline V lookup: CDR1 MNHEY, CDR2 SVGAGI. V lost 6 bases, J lost 9 bases, and 18 bases lay in between. This CDR3 contains 14 residues. The CDR3 DNA is TGTGCCAGCAGGGTGGGGGGGCCATTACTTGAGCAGTTCTTC. Translating gives CASRVGGPLLEQFF.

A note on this clone: The sample carries other DNA sequences with the same CDR3. V is TRBV11-2 and J is TRBJ1-1; the D is unclear. V lost 1 base and J 1 base, leaving 7 bases between the germline ends. This CDR3 is built from 14 residues. Germline-derived CDR1 and CDR2 are SGHAT and FQNNGV. The DNA of the CDR3 is TGTGCCAGCAGCTTAGGTCCGGGGAACACTGAAGCTTTCTTT. Translated: CASSLGPGNTEAFF.

This clone was found a few times. The rearrangement uses TRBV5-4 and TRBJ1-2, with 7 bases lining up with TRBD1. CDR1 SGHNT and CDR2 YYREEE come from the germline V gene (reference sequence). The V and J ends lost 5 bases and 7 bases, in that order; junction bases with no gene match: 8. The CDR3 spans 13 residues. The CDR3 DNA sequence: TGTGCCAGCAGGCACGACAGGGATGGTGGCTACACCTTC. Protein sequence: CASRHDRDGGYTF.

V gene TRBV6-1 combines with J gene TRBJ1-2; 8 bases map to TRBD1. This CDR3 contains 13 residues. Looked up from germline, CDR1 is MNHNS and CDR2 is SASEGT. The J segment lost 4 bases and the V segment lost 6 bases, leaving 4 bases of the junction unmatched. CDR3 in amino acids: CASRVGQGYGYTF. The CDR3 DNA follows: TGTGCCAGCAGAGTAGGACAGGGCTATGGCTACACCTTC.

The CDR3 DNA follows: TGTGCCAGCAGCTTAGCGGGGGGCCAGGAGACCCAGTACTTC. Residues: CASSLAGGQETQYF. The J gene is TRBJ2-5, the V gene TRBV5-6, with 9 bases lining up with TRBD2. The germline gives CDR1 SGHDT, CDR2 YYEEEE. The CDR3 covers 14 residues. V lost 2 bases, J lost 5 bases, and 4 bases stayed unmatched. The variable domain in full, with the rest retrieved from reference TRBV5-6 and TRBJ2-5, is DAGVTQSPTHLIKTRGQQVTLRCSPKSGHDTVSWYQQALGQGPQFIFQYYEEEERQRGNFPDRFSGHQFPNYSSELNVNALLLGDSALYLCASSLAGGQETQYFGPGTRLLVL.

A single count supports this clone. This chain connects TRBV5-4 to TRBJ1-1; 10 bases are shared with TRBD1. V lost 4 bases and J lost 1; bases outside the gene matches: 10. Germline CDR1 reads SGHNT; CDR2 reads YYREEE (reference sequence). This CDR3 region has 17 residues. This CDR3 is CASSANRDRGPNTEAFF. The CDR3 bases are TGTGCCAGCAGCGCCAACCGGGACAGGGGCCCGAACACTGAAGCTTTCTTT.